This record looks at one T cell receptor beta chain sequence and its context. TCRdb keeps only in-frame clones here, not all; method: immunoSEQ multiplex PCR. Here the sample spans approximately 150,000 clones, around 94% being singletons. This record comes from a study of control samples from healthy donors and cancer patients. The CDR3 covers 17 residues. V lost 4 bases, J lost 0 bases, and 18 bases lay in between. Germline CDR1 is SGHVS and CDR2 is FNYEAQ. The sample comprised PBMCs. The receptor was isolated from a man aged 55 to 70 with colorectal cancer. The chain carries TRBV7-6 and TRBJ1-1, with D possibly being TRBD1 (6 bases). The CDR3 region has the DNA TGTGCCAGCAGCTCCCTTAGCGAGACAGGCATGAACACTGAAGCTTTCTTT. This codes for CASSSLSETGMNTEAFF.